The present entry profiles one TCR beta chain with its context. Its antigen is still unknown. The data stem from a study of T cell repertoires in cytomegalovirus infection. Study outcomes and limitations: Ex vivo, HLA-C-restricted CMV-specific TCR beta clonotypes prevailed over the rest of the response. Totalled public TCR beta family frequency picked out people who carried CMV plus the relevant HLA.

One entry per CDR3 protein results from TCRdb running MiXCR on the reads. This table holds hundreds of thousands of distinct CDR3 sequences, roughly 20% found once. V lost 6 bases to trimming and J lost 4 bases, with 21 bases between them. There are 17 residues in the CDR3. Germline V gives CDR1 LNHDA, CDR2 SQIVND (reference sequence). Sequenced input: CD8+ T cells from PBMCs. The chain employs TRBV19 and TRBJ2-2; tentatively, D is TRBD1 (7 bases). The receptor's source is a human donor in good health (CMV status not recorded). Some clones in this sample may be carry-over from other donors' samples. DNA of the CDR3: TGTGCCAGTAGACTACACGGACAGGCCGGGGGCACCGGGGAGCTGTTTTTT. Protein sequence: CASRLHGQAGGTGELFF.